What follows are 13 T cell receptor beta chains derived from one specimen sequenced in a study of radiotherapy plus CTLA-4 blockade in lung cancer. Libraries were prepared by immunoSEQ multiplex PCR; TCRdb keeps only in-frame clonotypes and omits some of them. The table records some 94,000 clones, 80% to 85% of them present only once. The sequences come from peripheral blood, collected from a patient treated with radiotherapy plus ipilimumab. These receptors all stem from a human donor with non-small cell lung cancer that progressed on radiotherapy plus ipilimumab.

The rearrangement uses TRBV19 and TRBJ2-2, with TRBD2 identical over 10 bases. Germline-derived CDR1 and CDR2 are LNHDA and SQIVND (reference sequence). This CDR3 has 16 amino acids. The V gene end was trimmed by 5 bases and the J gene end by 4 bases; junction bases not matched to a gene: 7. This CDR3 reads CASSDWTSGLTGELFF. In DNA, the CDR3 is TGTGCCAGTAGTGATTGGACTAGCGGTCTCACCGGGGAGCTGTTTTTT.

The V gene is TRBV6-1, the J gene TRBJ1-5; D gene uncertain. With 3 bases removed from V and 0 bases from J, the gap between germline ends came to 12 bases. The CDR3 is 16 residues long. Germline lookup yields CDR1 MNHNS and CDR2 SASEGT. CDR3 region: CASSEGSSYSNQPQHF. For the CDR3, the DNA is TGTGCCAGCAGTGAGGGTAGCAGCTATAGCAATCAGCCCCAGCATTTT.

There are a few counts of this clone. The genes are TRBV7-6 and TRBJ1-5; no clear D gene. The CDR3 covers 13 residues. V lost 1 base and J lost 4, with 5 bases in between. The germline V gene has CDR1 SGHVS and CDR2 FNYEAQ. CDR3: CASSLDMNQPQHF. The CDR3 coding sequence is TGTGCCAGCAGCTTAGATATGAATCAGCCCCAGCATTTT. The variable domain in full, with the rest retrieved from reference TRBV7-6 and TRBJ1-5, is GAGVSQSPRYKVTKRGQDVALRCDPISGHVSLYWYRQALGQGPEFLTYFNYEAQQDKSGLPNDRFSAERPEGSISTLTIQRTEQRDSAMYRCASSLDMNQPQHFGDGTRLSIL.

This CDR3 is CASVGQGYEQYF. The CDR3 coding sequence is TGTGCCAGCGTAGGACAGGGCTACGAGCAGTACTTC. The chain combines TRBV28 with TRBJ2-7; 8 positions agree with TRBD1. Germline loops: CDR1 MDHEN, CDR2 SYDVKM. With 8 bases clipped from V and 3 bases from J, the junction kept 3 bases outside the gene matches. The CDR3 totals 12 residues.

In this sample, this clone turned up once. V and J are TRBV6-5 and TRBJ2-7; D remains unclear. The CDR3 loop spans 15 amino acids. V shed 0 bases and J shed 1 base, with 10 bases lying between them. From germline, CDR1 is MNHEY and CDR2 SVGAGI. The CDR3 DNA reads TGTGCCAGCAGTTACTCCCGGGCAGGTTCCTACGAGCAGTACTTC. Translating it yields CASSYSRAGSYEQYF.

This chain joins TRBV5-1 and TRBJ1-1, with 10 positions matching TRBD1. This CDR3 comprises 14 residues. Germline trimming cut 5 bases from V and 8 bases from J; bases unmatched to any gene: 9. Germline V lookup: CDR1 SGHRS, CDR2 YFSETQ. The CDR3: CASRNSTGGEEAFF. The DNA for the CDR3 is TGCGCCAGCAGGAACTCGACAGGGGGCGAGGAAGCTTTCTTT.

CDR3: CSVEDRLAGMTDTQYF. The CDR3, as DNA: TGCAGCGTTGAAGATAGACTAGCGGGAATGACAGATACGCAGTATTTT. The chain has TRBV29-1 and TRBJ2-3, with 11 bases matching TRBD2. Looked up from germline, CDR1 is SQVTM and CDR2 is ANQGSEA. The junction had 5 bases not matched to a gene; V was cut back by 0 bases and J by 3 bases. This CDR3 is 16 amino acids long.

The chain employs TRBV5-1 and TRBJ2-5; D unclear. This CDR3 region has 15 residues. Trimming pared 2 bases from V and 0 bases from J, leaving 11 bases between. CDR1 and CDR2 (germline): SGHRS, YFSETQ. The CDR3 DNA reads TGCGCCAGCAGCTTCCCCAAAATGTACCAAGAGACCCAGTACTTC. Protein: CASSFPKMYQETQYF.

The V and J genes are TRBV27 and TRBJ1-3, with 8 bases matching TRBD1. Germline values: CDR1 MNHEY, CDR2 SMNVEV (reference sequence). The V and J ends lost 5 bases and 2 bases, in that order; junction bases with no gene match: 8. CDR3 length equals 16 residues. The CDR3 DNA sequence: TGTGCCAGCAGTCCAGGACAGGGTCTGCCTGGAAACACCATATATTTT. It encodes CASSPGQGLPGNTIYF.

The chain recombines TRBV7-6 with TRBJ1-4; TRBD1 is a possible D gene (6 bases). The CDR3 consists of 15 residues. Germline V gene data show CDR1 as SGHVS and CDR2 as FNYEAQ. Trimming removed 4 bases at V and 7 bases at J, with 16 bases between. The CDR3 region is CASSSDRSVGEKLFF. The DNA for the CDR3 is TGTGCCAGCAGCTCGGACAGAAGCGTCGGTGAAAAACTGTTTTTT.

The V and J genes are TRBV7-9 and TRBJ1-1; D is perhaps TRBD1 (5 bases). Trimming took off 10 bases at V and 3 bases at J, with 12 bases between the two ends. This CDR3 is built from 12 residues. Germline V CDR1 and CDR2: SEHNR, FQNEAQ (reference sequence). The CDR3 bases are TGTGCCACACGGGGAGGGGACACTGAAGCTTTCTTT. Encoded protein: CATRGGDTEAFF.

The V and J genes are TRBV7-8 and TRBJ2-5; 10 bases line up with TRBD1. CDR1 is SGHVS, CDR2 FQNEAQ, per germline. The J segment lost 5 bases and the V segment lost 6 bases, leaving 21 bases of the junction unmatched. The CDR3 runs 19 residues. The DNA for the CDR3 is TGTGCCAGCAGAAGGGGACAGGGGAGGTTAGCGGGATTTGGGGAGACCCAGTACTTC. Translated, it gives CASRRGQGRLAGFGETQYF.

CDR3 in DNA: TGTGCCAGCAGTGAAAGTCGCCAGCAGCAGTACTTC. Residues: CASSESRQQQYF. The V gene is TRBV2, the J gene TRBJ2-7; D is uncertain. The germline V gene has CDR1 SNHLY and CDR2 FYNNEI. There are 12 residues in the CDR3. The V gene lost 2 bases and the J gene lost 8 bases, with 10 bases spanning the gap.